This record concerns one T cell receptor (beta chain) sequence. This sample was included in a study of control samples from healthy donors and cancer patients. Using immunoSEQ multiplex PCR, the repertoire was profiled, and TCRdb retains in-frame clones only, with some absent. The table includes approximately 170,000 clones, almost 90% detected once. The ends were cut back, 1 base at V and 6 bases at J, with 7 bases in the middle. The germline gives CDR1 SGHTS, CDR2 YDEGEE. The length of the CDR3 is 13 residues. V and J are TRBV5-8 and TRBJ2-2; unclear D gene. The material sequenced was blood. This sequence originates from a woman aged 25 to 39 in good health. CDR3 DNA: TGTGCCAGCAGCTTGATAGTCCCCGGGGAGCTGTTTTTT. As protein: CASSLIVPGELFF. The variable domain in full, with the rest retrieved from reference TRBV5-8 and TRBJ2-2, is EAGVTQSPTHLIKTRGQQATLRCSPISGHTSVYWYQQALGLGLQFLLWYDEGEERNRGNFPPRFSGRQFPNYSSELNVNALELEDSALYLCASSLIVPGELFFGEGSRLTVL.